The entry that follows covers one T cell receptor beta chain sequence. This clonotype was seen many times. Its antigen is not yet known. No base qualities exist here, and no much larger clone lies one base off it. This record belongs to a study of regulatory T cells in long-lasting Graves disease (dated by TCRdb to about 2021). With regard to the full study: Persistent Graves' disease was defined as antithyroid drug treatment for over 5 years with persistently positive TSH receptor autoantibodies. In the clinical cohort, patients with persistent Graves' disease had used antithyroid drugs for an average of approximately eleven years. Patients with persistent Graves' disease were compared with patients with newly diagnosed Graves' disease using TCR sequencing and RNA sequencing of peripheral blood. The study took place in China and was registered as a clinical trial. A total of approximately 35 samples underwent TCR sequencing: about 13 from persistent and roughly 20 from newly diagnosed Graves' disease patients.

Results the study describes overall, beyond this receptor: The small sample size was acknowledged by the authors as a limitation that may reduce accuracy. The study examined only peripheral blood because the primary lesion, thyroid tissue, could not be accessed. Persistent disease showed preferential use of TRBV28, TRBJ1-2 and TRBJ2-5, whereas newly diagnosed disease favored TRBV20-1 and TRBJ2-1. Persistent Graves' disease patients showed lower TCR Shannon entropy and fewer highly expanded clones than newly diagnosed patients, suggesting clonal expansion. Patients with persistent disease shared more public clonotypes (about 2,700) than newly diagnosed patients did (approximately 990). Sequencing and analysis were limited to the TCR beta chain.

The CDR3 runs 13 amino acids, cysteine and phenylalanine included. Of all the DNA, just the CDR3 is kept, 39 bases in frame from base 1. Trimming at the junction amounts to 6 bases on V and 5 bases on J, and the germline ends lie 13 bases apart. The germline V gene yields MDHEN for CDR1 and SYDVKM for CDR2. Read against the paper, the sample's time point label means: persistent/refractory GD, antithyroid drugs over 5 years with positive TRAb. RNA was extracted from PBMCs in TRIzol for both TCR sequencing and RNA sequencing. The diagnosis of Graves' disease was made according to American Thyroid Association guidelines. Patients for the study were recruited at an endocrinology department in Xi'an, China. Each patient gave about 9.1 milliliters of peripheral blood, collected in an EDTA anticoagulant tube. Ficoll Paque Plus density gradient separation was used to isolate PBMCs, and no further T cell sorting was performed. An Agilent 2100 Bioanalyzer and agarose gel were used to check RNA quality, while a NanoDrop 2000 measured RNA concentration.

Preparation of the library involved multiplex PCR. The data were produced on an Illumina HiSeq 4000. iRepertoire HTBI primers and Arm-PCR amplification of CDR3 regions were used to construct TCR beta libraries. Before sequencing, the PCR products underwent gel purification. Turning to the authors' computational methods: Gene usage analysis of CDR3 amino acid clonotypes relied on the approximately 60 TRBV and more than twelve TRBJ segments identified across samples. Filtered high-quality paired reads were merged into contigs using COPE and FqMerger. BLAST was used to align contigs to IMGT TRBV, TRBD and TRBJ reference genes, and CDR3 was defined according to IMGT. Clonotypes above 0.1% frequency were classified as highly expanded clones. Shannon entropy served as the measure of repertoire diversity, while the Gini coefficient captured V-J evenness. Public clonotypes were defined as clonotypes shared by more than one individual. TCRdb reran the public reads through fastp at Q25 and MiXCR, keeping productive beta chains. Rows matching on CDR3 protein sequence are summarized as one entry with the most common DNA and genes. These V and J calls are TCRdb output, not the study's own analysis. The sample table holds around 460,000 distinct CDR3 sequences, of which about 20% were seen once. The ten largest clonotypes hold about an eighth of the sample.

The sequence was collected from a female donor with Graves disease. The sample here was peripheral blood mononuclear cells (PBMCs), taken when the disease was refractory, from a patient treated with antithyroid drugs. Rearrangement joined TRBV28 to TRBJ2-5, with an unclear D gene assignment. The bases read TGTGCCAGCAGCCGACCCCCTCGGGAGACCCAGTACTTC. Protein translation: CASSRPPRETQYF.